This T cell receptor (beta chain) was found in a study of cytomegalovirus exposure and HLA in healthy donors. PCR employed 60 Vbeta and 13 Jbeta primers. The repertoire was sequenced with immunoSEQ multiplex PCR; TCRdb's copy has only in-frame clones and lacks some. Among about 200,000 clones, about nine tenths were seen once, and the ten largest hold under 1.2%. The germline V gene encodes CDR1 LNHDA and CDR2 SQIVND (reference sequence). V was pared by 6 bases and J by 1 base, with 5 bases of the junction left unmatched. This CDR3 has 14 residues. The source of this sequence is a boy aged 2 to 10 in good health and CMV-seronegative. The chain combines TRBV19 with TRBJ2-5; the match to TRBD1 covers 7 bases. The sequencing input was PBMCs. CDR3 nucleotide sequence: TGTGCCAGTAGCCGACAGGGAACCCAAGAGACCCAGTACTTC. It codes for CASSRQGTQETQYF. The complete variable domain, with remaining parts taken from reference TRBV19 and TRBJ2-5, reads DGGITQSPKYLFRKEGQNVTLSCEQNLNHDAMYWYRQDPGQGLRLIYYSQIVNDFQKGDIAEGYSVSREKKESFPLTVTSAQKNPTAFYLCASSRQGTQETQYFGPGTRLLVL.